This section outlines one T cell receptor (beta chain) sequence together with its context. Under the authors' procedure: Using reference gene primer amplification, nucleated cell counts were estimated. Profiled with immunoSEQ multiplex PCR; TCRdb holds only in-frame clones, not every one. That table is the source of V, J and clone size, and D and trimming were worked out from the DNA. The profile shows fewer than 300,000 clones, approximately 90% of them singletons. These data originate in a study of blood T cell repertoires in COVID-19. Study-wide context: Whether acute or convalescent, the COVID-19 samples came from the United States, Italy and Spain. In each case, the material was cDNA or gDNA derived from T cells, B-cell-depleted T cells, or PBMCs.

The germline V and J ends were trimmed by 8 bases and 4 bases, with 14 bases remaining between them. Germline assignment: CDR1 GTSNPN and CDR2 SVGIG (reference sequence). The length of the CDR3 is 12 residues. This chain connects TRBV30 to TRBJ1-2; a possible D gene is TRBD1 (5 bases). This receptor was obtained from a woman aged 40 to 55 who had recovered from COVID-19. The sample comprised peripheral blood. The CDR3 region has the DNA TGTGCCCGCAGCGCGACAGCCTATGGCTACACCTTC. Amino acid sequence: CARSATAYGYTF. Using reference TRBV30 and TRBJ1-2 for the parts outside the CDR3, the full variable domain is SQTIHQWPATLVQPVGSPLSLECTVEGTSNPNLYWYRQAAGRGLQLLFYSVGIGQISSEVPQNLSASRPQDRQFILSSKKLLLSDSGFYLCARSATAYGYTFGSGTRLTVV.